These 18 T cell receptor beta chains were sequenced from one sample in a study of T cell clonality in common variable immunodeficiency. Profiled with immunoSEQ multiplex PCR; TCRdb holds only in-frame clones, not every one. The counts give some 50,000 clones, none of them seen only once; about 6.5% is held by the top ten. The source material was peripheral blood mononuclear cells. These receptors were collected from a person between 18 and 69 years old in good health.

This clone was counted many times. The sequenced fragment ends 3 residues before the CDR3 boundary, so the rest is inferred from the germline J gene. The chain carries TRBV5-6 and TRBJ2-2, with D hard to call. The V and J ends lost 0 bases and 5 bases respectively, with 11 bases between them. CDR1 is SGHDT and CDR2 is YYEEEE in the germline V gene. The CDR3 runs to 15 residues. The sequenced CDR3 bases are TGTGCCAGCAGCTTGGAAGGCTTTGAAACCGGGGAG. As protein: CASSLEGFETGE. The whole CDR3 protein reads CASSLEGFETGELFF. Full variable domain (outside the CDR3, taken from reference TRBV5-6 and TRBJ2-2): DAGVTQSPTHLIKTRGQQVTLRCSPKSGHDTVSWYQQALGQGPQFIFQYYEEEERQRGNFPDRFSGHQFPNYSSELNVNALLLGDSALYLCASSLEGFETGELFFGEGSRLTVL.

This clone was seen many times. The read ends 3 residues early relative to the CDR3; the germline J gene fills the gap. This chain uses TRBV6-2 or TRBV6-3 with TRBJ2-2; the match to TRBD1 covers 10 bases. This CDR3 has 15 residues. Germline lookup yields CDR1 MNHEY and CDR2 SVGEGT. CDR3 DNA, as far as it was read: TGTGCCAGCAGTCAGAAGGGACAGGGGAATTCACCG. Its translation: CASSQKGQGNSP. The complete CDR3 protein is CASSQKGQGNSPLFF.

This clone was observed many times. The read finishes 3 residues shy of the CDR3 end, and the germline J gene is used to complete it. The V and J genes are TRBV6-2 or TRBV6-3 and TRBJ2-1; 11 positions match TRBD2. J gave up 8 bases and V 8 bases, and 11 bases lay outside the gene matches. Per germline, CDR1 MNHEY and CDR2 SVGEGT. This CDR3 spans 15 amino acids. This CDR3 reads CASGLAGGQIYEQFF. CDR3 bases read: TGTGCCAGCGGCCTAGCGGGGGGCCAAATTTATGAG.

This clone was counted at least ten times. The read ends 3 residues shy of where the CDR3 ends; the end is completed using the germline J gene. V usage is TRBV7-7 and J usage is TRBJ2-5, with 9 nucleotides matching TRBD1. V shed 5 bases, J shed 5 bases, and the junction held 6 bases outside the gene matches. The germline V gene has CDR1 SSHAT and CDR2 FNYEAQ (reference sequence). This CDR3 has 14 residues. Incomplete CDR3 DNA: TGTGCCAGCAGCCCACAGGGGGCTAGGGAGACC. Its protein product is CASSPQGARET. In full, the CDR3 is CASSPQGARETQYF.

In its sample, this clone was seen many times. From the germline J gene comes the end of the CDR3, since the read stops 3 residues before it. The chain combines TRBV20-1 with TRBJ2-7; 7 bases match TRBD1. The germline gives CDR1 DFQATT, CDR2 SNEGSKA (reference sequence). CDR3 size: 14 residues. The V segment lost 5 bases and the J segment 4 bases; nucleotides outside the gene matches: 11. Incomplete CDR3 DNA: TGCAGTGCTCCCCCCGGGACAGCCGCTTACGAG. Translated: CSAPPGTAAYE. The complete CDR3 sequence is CSAPPGTAAYEQYF.

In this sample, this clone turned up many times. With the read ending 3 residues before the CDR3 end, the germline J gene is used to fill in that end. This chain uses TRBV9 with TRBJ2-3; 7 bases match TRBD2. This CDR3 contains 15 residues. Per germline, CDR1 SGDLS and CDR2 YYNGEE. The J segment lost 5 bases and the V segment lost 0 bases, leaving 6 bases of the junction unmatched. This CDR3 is CASSVASGEGDTQYF. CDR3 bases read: TGTGCCAGCAGCGTAGCTTCCGGGGAGGGAGATACG.

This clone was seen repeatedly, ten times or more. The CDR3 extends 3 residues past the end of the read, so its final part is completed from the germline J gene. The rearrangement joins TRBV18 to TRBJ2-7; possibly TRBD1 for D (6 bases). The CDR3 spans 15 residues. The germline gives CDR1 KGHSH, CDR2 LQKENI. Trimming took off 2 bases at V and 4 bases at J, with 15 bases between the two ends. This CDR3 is CASSPVPRGEYEQYF. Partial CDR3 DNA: TGTGCCAGCTCACCAGTCCCCAGGGGCGAATACGAG.

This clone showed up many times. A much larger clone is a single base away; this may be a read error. CDR3 sequence: CASSIVLLSEGNVLFF. Incomplete CDR3 DNA: TGCGCCAGCAGCATTGTCCTCCTTTCTGAAGGCAACGTG. The chain combines TRBV5-1 with TRBJ2-2, with D uncertain. The sequenced fragment ends 3 residues before the CDR3 boundary, so the rest is inferred from the germline J gene. The CDR3 loop spans 16 amino acids. CDR1 SGHRS and CDR2 YFSETQ come from the germline V gene.

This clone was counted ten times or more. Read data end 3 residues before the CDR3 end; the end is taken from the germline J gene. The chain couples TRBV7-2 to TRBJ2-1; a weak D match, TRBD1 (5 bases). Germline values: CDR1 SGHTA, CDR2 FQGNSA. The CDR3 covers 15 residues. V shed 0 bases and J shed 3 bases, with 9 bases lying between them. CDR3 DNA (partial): TGTGCCAGCAGCTTAGCGGGGCGGTTCTACAATGAG. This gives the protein CASSLAGRFYNE. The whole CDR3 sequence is CASSLAGRFYNEQFF.

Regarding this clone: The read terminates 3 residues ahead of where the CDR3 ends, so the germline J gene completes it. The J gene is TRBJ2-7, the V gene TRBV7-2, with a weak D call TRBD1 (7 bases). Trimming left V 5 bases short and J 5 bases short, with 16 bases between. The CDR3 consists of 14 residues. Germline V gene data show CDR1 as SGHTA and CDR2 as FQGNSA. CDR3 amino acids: CASSPRQGGHEQYF. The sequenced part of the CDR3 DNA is TGTGCCAGCAGCCCCCGACAGGGAGGCCACGAG. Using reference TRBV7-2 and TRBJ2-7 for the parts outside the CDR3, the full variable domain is GAGVSQSPSNKVTEKGKDVELRCDPISGHTALYWYRQSLGQGLEFLIYFQGNSAPDKSGLPSDRFSAERTGGSVSTLTIQRTQQEDSAVYLCASSPRQGGHEQYFGPGTRLTVT.

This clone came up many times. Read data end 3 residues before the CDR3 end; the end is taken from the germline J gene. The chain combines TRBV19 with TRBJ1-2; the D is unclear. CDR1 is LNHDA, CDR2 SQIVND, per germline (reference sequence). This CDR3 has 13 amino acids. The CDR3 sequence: CAVRPGLNYGYTF. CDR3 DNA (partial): TGTGCAGTACGCCCAGGCTTGAACTATGGC.

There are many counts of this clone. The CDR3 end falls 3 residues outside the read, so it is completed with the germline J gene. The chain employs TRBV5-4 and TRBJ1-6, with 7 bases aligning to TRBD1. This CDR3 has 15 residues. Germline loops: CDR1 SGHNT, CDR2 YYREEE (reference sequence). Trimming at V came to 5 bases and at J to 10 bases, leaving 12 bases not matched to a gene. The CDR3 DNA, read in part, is TGTGCCAGCAGTCGCAGGGGGGAACTTCGGTCACCC. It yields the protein CASSRRGELRSP. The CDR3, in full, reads CASSRRGELRSPLHF.

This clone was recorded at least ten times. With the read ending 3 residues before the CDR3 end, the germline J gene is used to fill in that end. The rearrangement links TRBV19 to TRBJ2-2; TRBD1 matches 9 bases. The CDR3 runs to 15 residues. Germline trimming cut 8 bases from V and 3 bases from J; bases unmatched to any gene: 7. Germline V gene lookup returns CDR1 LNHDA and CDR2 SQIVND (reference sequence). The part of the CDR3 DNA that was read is TGTGCCAGTTCCATAACAGGGGGCTACACCGGGGAG. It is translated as CASSITGGYTGE. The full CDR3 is CASSITGGYTGELFF.

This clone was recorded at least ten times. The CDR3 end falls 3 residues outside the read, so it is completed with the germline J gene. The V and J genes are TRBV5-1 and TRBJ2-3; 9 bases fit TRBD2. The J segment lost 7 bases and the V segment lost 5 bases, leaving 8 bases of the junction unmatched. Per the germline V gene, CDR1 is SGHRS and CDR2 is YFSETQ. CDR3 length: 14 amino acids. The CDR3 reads CASSSGGPLNTQYF. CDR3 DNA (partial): TGCGCCAGCAGTAGCGGGGGACCTTTGAATACG.

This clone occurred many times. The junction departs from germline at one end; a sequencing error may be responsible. The CDR3: CASSQEVGQGWSPLHF. CDR3 bases read: TGCGCCAGCAGCCAAGAGGTGGGGCAGGGCTGGTCACCC. J is TRBJ1-6 and V is TRBV4-2; D perhaps matches TRBD1 (5 bases). The observed sequence ends 3 residues before the CDR3 terminus, with the missing tail filled in from the germline J gene. CDR3 length: 16 amino acids. CDR1 and CDR2 (germline): LGHNA, YNFKEQ.

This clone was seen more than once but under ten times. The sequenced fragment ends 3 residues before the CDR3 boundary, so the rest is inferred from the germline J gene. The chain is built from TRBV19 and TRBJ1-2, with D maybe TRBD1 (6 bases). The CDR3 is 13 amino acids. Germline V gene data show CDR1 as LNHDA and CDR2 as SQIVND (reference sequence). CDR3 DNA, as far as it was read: TGTGCCAGCCCGGCCAGGGGCAACTACGAC. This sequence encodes CASPARGNYD. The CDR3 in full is CASPARGNYDYTF.

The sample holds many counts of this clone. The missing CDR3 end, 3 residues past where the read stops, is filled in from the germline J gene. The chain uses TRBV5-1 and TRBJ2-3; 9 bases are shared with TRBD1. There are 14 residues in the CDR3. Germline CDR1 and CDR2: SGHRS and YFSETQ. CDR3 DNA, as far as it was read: TGCGCCAGCAGCTTGACAGGGGGCGATCAGCCG. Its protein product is CASSLTGGDQP. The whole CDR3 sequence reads CASSLTGGDQPQYF.

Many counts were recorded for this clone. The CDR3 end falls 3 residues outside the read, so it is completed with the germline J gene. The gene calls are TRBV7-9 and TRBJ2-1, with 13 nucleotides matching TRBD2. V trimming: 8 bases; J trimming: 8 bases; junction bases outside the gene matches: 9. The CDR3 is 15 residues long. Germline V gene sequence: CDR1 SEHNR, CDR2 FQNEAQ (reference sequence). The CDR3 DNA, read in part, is TGTGCCAGCCGACTAGCGGGGGGCAGGAGCGATGAG. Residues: CASRLAGGRSDE. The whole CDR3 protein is CASRLAGGRSDEQFF. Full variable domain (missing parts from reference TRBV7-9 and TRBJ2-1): DTGVSQNPRHKITKRGQNVTFRCDPISEHNRLYWYRQTLGQGPEFLTYFQNEAQLEKSRLLSDRFSAERPKGSFSTLEIQRTEQGDSAMYLCASRLAGGRSDEQFFGPGTRLTVL.